This TCR beta chain was identified in a study of graft-versus-host responses after intestinal transplantation. The study, taken as a whole, reports: GvH clones were found in recipient marrow; some appeared first in ileum or blood.

Germline CDR1 is MNHEY and CDR2 is SMNVEV (reference sequence). V was cut by 6 bases and J by 6 bases, with 18 bases left in between. This CDR3 contains 15 residues. On this clone: Its antigen is unknown.

The protocol was immunoSEQ multiplex PCR, while the TCRdb copy is restricted to in-frame clones and leaves out a portion. The data show approximately 24,000 clones, 90% seen once. This sequence was found in a human patient who received an intestinal transplant, so some T cells may come from the graft donor. The chain combines TRBV27 with TRBJ2-1, with TRBD2 as a possible D gene (5 bases). The specimen was PBMCs, collected around 38 days after intestinal transplant. CDR3 bases: TGTGCCAGCAGCCAAAGGGCTAGAGAGGGCAATGAGCAGTTCTTC. Protein sequence: CASSQRAREGNEQFF.